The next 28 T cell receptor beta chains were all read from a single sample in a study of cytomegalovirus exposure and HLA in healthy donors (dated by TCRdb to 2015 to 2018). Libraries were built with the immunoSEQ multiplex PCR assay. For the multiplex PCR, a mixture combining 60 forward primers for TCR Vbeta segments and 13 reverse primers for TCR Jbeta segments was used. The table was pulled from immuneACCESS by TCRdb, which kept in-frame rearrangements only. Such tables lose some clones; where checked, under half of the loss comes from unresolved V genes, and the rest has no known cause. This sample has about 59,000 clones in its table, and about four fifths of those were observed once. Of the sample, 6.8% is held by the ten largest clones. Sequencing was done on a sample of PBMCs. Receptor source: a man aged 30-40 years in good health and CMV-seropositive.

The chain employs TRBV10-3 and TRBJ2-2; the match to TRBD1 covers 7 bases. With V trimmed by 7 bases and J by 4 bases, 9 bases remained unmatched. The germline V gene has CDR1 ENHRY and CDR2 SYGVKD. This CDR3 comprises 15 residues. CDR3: CAINPGTVFTGELFF. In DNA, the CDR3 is TGTGCCATCAATCCCGGGACAGTATTCACCGGGGAGCTGTTTTTT.

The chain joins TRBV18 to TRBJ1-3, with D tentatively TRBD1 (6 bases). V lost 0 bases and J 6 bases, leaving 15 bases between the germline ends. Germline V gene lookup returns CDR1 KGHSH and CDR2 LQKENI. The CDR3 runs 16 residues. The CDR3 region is CASSPPFQGRENTIYF. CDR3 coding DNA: TGTGCCAGCTCACCACCTTTCCAGGGGCGAGAAAACACCATATATTTT.

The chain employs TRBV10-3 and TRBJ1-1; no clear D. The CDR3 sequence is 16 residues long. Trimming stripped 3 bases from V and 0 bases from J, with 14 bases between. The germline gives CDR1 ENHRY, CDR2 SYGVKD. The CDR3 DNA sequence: TGTGCCATCAGTGACCGGGAAGGGTTCCTGAACACTGAAGCTTTCTTT. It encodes CAISDREGFLNTEAFF.

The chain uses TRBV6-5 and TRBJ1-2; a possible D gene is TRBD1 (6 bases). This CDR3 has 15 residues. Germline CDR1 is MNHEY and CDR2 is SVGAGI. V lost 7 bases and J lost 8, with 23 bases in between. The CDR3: CASTDDLAGGRGYTF. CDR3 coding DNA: TGTGCCAGCACCGACGACCTAGCGGGGGGCCGGGGCTACACCTTC.

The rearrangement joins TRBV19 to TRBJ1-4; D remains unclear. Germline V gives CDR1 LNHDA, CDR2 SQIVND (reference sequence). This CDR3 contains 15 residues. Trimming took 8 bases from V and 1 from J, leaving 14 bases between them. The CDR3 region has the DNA TGTGCCAGTTCTGGCCTCCCGGGAACTAATGAAAAACTGTTTTTT. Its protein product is CASSGLPGTNEKLFF.

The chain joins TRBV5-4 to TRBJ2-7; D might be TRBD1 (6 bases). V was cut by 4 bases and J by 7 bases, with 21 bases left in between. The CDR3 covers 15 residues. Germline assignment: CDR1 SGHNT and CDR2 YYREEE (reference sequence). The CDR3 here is CASSPPPTGRGEQYF. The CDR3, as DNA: TGTGCCAGCAGCCCACCCCCTACAGGGCGTGGAGAGCAGTACTTC.

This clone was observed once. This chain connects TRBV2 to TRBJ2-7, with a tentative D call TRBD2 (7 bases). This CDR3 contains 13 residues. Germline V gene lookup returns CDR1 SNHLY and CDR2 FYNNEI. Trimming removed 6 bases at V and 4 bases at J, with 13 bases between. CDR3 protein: CASSREGVYEQYF. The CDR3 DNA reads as TGTGCCAGCAGCAGGGAGGGGGTGTACGAGCAGTACTTC.

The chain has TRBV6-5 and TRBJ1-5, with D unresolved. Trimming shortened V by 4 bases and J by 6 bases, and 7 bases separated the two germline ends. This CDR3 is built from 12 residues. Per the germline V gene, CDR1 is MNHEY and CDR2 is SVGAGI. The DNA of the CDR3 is TGTGCCAGCAGTTTGAGCCCTCAGCCCCAGCATTTT. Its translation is CASSLSPQPQHF.

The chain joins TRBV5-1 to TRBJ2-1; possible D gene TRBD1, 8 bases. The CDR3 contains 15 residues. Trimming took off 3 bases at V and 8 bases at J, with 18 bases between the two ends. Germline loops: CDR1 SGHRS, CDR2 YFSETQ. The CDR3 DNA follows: TGCGCCAGCAGCTCCGGACAGGGAGGGAGGGATGAGCAGTTCTTC. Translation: CASSSGQGGRDEQFF.

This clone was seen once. The CDR3 loop is CASSPDGRGTGNTIYF. CDR3 nucleotides: TGTGCCAGCAGTCCCGACGGAAGAGGGACTGGAAACACCATATATTTT. The chain employs TRBV27 and TRBJ1-3; no firm D call. V lost 5 bases to trimming and J lost 2 bases, with 16 bases between them. Looked up from germline, CDR1 is MNHEY and CDR2 is SMNVEV (reference sequence). This CDR3 has 16 amino acids.

DNA of the CDR3: TGTGCCAGCAGCCAAGATCCCCCGGGACAGGGGAGCCACACCATATATTTT. Translation: CASSQDPPGQGSHTIYF. The chain couples TRBV4-2 to TRBJ1-3; 10 bases align to TRBD1. The CDR3 extends over 17 amino acids. Per the germline V gene, CDR1 is LGHNA and CDR2 is YNFKEQ. V lost 0 bases to trimming and J lost 8 bases; unmatched junction nucleotides: 10.

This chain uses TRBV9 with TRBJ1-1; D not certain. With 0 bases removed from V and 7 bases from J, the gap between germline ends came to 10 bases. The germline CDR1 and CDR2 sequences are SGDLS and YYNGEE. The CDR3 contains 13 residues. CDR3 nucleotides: TGTGCCAGCAGCGTAGCTCTAGATAGTGAAGCTTTCTTT. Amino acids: CASSVALDSEAFF. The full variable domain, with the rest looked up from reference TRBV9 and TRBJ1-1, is DSGVTQTPKHLITATGQRVTLRCSPRSGDLSVYWYQQSLDQGLQFLIQYYNGEERAKGNILERFSAQQFPDLHSELNLSSLELGDSALYFCASSVALDSEAFFGQGTRLTVV.

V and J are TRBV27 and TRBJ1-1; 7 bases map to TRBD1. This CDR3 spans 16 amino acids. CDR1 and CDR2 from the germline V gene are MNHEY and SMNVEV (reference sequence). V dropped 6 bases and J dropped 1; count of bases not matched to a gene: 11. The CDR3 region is CASRRRGAGGNTEAFF. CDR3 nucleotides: TGTGCCAGCAGACGCCGTGGGGCAGGGGGGAACACTGAAGCTTTCTTT.

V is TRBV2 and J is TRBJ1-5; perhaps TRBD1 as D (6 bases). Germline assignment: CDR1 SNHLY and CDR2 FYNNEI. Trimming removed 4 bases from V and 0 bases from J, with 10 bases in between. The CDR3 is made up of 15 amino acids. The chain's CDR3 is CASSGTAYSNQPQHF. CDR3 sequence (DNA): TGTGCCAGCAGTGGGACAGCTTATAGCAATCAGCCCCAGCATTTT.

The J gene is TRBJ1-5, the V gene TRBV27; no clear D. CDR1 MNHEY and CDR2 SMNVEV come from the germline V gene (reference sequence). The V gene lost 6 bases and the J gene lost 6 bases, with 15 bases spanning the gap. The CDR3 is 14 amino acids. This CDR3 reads CASSLPGYGQPQHF. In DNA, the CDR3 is TGTGCCAGCAGCTTGCCGGGGTATGGTCAGCCCCAGCATTTT.

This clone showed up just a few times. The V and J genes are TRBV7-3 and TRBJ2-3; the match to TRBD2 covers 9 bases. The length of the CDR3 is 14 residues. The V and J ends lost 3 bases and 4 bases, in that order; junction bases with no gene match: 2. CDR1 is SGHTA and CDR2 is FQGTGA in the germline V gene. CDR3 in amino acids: CASSLRGGADTQYF. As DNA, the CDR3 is TGTGCCAGCAGCTTGCGGGGGGGTGCAGATACGCAGTATTTT.

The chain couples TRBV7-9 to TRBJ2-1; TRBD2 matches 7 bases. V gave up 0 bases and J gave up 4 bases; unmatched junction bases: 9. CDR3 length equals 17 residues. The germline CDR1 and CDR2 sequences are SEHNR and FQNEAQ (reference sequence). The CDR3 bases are TGTGCCAGCAGCTTAGCTAGGGCTAGCGGAAGATACAATGAGCAGTTCTTC. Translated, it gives CASSLARASGRYNEQFF. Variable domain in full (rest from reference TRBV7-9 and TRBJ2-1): DTGVSQNPRHKITKRGQNVTFRCDPISEHNRLYWYRQTLGQGPEFLTYFQNEAQLEKSRLLSDRFSAERPKGSFSTLEIQRTEQGDSAMYLCASSLARASGRYNEQFFGPGTRLTVL.

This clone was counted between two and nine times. The CDR3 is CAISPVDYGYTF. DNA for the CDR3: TGTGCCATCAGTCCGGTTGACTATGGCTACACCTTC. This rearrangement joins TRBV10-3 to TRBJ1-2; D uncertain. The CDR3 covers 12 residues. V was pared by 5 bases and J by 3 bases, with 7 bases between. Germline values: CDR1 ENHRY, CDR2 SYGVKD.

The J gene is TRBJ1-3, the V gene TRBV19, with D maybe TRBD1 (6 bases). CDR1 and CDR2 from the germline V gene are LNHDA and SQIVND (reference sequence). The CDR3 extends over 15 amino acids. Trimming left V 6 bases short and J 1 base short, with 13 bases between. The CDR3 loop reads CASSKQGVSGNTIYF. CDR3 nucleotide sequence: TGTGCCAGTAGCAAACAGGGTGTATCTGGAAACACCATATATTTT.

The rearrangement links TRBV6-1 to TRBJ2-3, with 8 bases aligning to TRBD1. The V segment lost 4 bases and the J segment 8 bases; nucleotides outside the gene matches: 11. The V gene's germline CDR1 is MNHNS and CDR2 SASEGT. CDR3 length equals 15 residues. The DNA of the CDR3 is TGTGCCAGCAGTGCTGTCGACAGGGGTGCGGGTACGCAGTATTTT. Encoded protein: CASSAVDRGAGTQYF.

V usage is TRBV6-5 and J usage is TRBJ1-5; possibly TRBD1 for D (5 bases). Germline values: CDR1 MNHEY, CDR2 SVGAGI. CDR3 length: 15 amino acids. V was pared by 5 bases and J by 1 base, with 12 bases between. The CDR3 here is CASSRTSFSNQPQHF. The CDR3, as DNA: TGTGCCAGCAGTCGGACATCCTTCAGCAATCAGCCCCAGCATTTT.

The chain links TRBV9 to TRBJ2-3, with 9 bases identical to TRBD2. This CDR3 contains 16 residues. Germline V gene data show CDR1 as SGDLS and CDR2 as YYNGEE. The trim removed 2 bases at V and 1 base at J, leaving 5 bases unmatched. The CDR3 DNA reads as TGTGCCAGCAGCGTCCGCGGGGGGGACCGCACAGATACGCAGTATTTT. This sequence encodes CASSVRGGDRTDTQYF.

CDR3 in amino acids: CASSGDRAGNTIYF. The CDR3 bases are TGTGCCAGTAGTGGCGACAGGGCCGGAAACACCATATATTTT. This chain links TRBV19 with TRBJ1-3; 7 nucleotides match TRBD1. V was clipped by 5 bases and J by 4 bases; unmatched bases: 5. Per the germline V gene, CDR1 is LNHDA and CDR2 is SQIVND (reference sequence). CDR3 length equals 14 residues. Supplemented by reference TRBV19 and TRBJ1-3, the full variable domain reads DGGITQSPKYLFRKEGQNVTLSCEQNLNHDAMYWYRQDPGQGLRLIYYSQIVNDFQKGDIAEGYSVSREKKESFPLTVTSAQKNPTAFYLCASSGDRAGNTIYFGEGSWLTVV.

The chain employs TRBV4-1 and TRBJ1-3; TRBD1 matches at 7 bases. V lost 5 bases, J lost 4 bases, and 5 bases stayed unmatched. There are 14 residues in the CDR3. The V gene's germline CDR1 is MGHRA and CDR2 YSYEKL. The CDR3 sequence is CASSTDRAGNTIYF. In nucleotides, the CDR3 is TGCGCCAGCAGCACAGACAGGGCAGGAAACACCATATATTTT.

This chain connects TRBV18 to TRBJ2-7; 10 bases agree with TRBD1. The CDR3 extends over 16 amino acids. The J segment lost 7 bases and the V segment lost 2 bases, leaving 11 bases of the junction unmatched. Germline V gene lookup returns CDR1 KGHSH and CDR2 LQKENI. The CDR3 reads CASSPTRGQGGCEQYF. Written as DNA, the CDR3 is TGTGCCAGCTCACCAACTCGAGGACAGGGGGGATGTGAGCAGTACTTC. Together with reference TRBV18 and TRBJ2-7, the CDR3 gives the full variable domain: NAGVMQNPRHLVRRRGQEARLRCSPMKGHSHVYWYRQLPEEGLKFMVYLQKENIIDESGMPKERFSAEFPKEGPSILRIQQVVRGDSAAYFCASSPTRGQGGCEQYFGPGTRLTVT.

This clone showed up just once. The CDR3 DNA sequence: TGTGCCAGCAGCGCTAGGGTGGGACTAGCGGGAAATACGCAGTATTTT. Amino acid sequence: CASSARVGLAGNTQYF. The chain uses TRBV9 and TRBJ2-3, with 13 bases fitting TRBD2. This CDR3 region has 16 residues. The junction had 8 bases not matched to a gene; V was cut back by 3 bases and J by 7 bases. Per germline, CDR1 SGDLS and CDR2 YYNGEE.

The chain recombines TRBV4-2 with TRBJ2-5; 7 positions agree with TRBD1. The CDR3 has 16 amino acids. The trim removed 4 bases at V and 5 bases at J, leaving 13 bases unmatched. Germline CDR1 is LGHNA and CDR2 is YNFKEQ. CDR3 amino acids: CASSLQEGAGEETQYF. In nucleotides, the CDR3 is TGTGCCAGCAGCCTACAAGAGGGGGCAGGGGAGGAGACCCAGTACTTC.

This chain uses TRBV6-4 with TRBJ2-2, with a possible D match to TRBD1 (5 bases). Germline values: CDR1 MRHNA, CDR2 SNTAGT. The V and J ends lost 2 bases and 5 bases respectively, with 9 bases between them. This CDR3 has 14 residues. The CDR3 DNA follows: TGTGCCAGCAGTGACCAGGGTGGGACCGGGGAGCTGTTTTTT. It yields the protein CASSDQGGTGELFF.